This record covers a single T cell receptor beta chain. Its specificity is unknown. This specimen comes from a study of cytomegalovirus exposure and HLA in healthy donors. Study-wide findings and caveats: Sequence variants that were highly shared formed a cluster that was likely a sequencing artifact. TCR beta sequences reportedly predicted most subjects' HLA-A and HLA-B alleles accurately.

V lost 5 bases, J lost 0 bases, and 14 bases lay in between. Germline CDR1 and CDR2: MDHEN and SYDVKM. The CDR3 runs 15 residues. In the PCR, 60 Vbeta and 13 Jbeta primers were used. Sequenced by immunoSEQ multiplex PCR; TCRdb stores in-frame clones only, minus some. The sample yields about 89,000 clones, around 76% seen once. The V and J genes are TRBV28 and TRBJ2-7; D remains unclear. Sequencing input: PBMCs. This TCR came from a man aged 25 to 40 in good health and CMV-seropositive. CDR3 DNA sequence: TGTGCCAGCAGTGAAAAAAGAGGCCTCTCCTACGAGCAGTACTTC. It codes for CASSEKRGLSYEQYF.